The rows below give T cell receptor beta chains drawn from one sample of a study of blood T cell repertoires in COVID-19. Profiled with immunoSEQ multiplex PCR; TCRdb holds only in-frame clones, not every one. The sample gives a few hundred thousand clones, 80% to 90% of which show up once; around 2.2% is in the top ten. Sample: PBMCs or T cells enriched from blood (not recorded which). The source is a man aged 25-45 years who had recovered from COVID-19. The CDR3 runs from the conserved cysteine through the conserved F or W. The D gene is left open where the match is weak. A row's size may be missing; if present it is once, few, many or a size class.

clone size,D gene,V gene,J gene,CDR3 protein,CDR3 DNA
once,-,TRBV6-5,TRBJ1-5,CASRETAGSNQPQHF,TGTGCCAGCAGAGAGACGGCGGGGAGCAATCAGCCCCAGCATTTT
-,TRBD1,TRBV18,TRBJ1-3,CASSSATGGATGNTIYF,TGTGCCAGCTCATCCGCAACAGGGGGCGCAACGGGAAACACCATATATTTT
-,TRBD1,TRBV5-1,TRBJ1-2,CASSAYGQGGGYTF,TGCGCCAGCAGCGCCTACGGACAGGGGGGTGGCTACACCTTC
once,-,TRBV5-1,TRBJ1-1,CASSLDHPTRTEAFF,TGCGCCAGCAGCTTGGATCATCCTACCCGGACTGAAGCTTTCTTT
-,TRBD2,TRBV5-6,TRBJ2-7,CASSLGLGSYEQYF,TGTGCCAGCAGCCTGGGACTAGGGAGTTACGAGCAGTACTTC
-,TRBD1,TRBV5-1,TRBJ1-2,CASSQTGENGYTF,TGCGCCAGCAGCCAAACAGGGGAAAATGGCTACACCTTC
-,TRBD1,TRBV5-4,TRBJ2-5,CASSLVQGEETQYF,TGTGCCAGCAGCTTGGTACAGGGGGAGGAGACCCAGTACTTC
few,TRBD1,TRBV7-3,TRBJ1-6,CASSRTGSSPLHF,TGTGCCAGCAGCCGGACAGGGAGTTCACCCCTCCACTTT
once,TRBD1,TRBV30,TRBJ2-7,CAWNILTGSSYEQYF,TGTGCCTGGAACATACTGACAGGGAGCTCCTACGAGCAGTACTTC
-,-,TRBV5-4,TRBJ2-7,CASSRDTKEEQYF,TGTGCCAGCAGCAGGGACACAAAAGAGGAGCAGTACTTC
-,TRBD2,TRBV5-4,TRBJ2-3,CASSFSSGGTDTQYF,TGTGCCAGCAGCTTCTCTAGCGGGGGGACAGATACGCAGTATTTT
-,TRBD2,TRBV5-4,TRBJ2-3,CASSLGTNTDTQYF,TGTGCCAGCAGCTTAGGGACTAACACAGATACGCAGTATTTT
-,-,TRBV6-5,TRBJ1-1,CASSYSPDSASEAFF,TGTGCCAGCAGTTACTCACCCGACTCGGCGTCTGAAGCTTTCTTT
-,-,TRBV4-2,TRBJ1-5,CASSQDPGINQPQHF,TGTGCCAGCAGCCAAGATCCGGGAATTAATCAGCCCCAGCATTTT
few,-,TRBV9,TRBJ1-1,CASSVDSIGDTEAFF,TGTGCCAGCAGCGTAGATTCAATAGGGGACACTGAAGCTTTCTTT
-,-,TRBV15,TRBJ1-1,CATSARTFLNTEAFF,TGTGCCACCAGCGCGCGGACTTTCTTGAACACTGAAGCTTTCTTT
-,TRBD1,TRBV10-3,TRBJ1-3,CAISDMTGTGNTIYF,TGTGCCATCAGTGACATGACAGGGACTGGAAACACCATATATTTT
-,-,TRBV19,TRBJ1-2,CASSRIGERGRGGYTF,TGTGCCAGTAGTCGAATCGGTGAGCGGGGGCGAGGTGGCTACACCTTC
-,-,TRBV30,TRBJ2-7,CAWSVHLENEQYF,TGTGCCTGGAGTGTTCATCTGGAGAACGAGCAGTACTTC
few,-,TRBV13,TRBJ1-1,CASSSRLGTGNTEAFF,TGTGCCAGCAGCTCCAGATTAGGCACAGGAAACACTGAAGCTTTCTTT
once,-,TRBV9,TRBJ2-1,CASSVDWPPGNEQFF,TGTGCCAGCAGCGTAGACTGGCCGCCGGGTAATGAGCAGTTCTTC
-,-,TRBV10-3,TRBJ1-6,CAISASRSGINSYNSPLHF,TGTGCCATCAGTGCTTCTCGGTCAGGGATTAACTCCTATAATTCACCCCTCCACTTT
-,-,TRBV7-3,TRBJ1-6,CASSLGHSNSPLHF,TGTGCCAGCAGCTTAGGGCACTCGAATTCACCCCTCCACTTT
-,-,TRBV3-1/TRBV3-2,TRBJ2-5,CASSGGTGETQYF,TGTGCCAGCAGCGGGGGCACCGGGGAGACCCAGTACTTC
-,-,TRBV7-3,TRBJ2-1,CASSPHAQGKQFF,TGTGCCAGCAGCCCCCACGCGCAGGGAAAGCAGTTCTTC
-,-,TRBV6-5,TRBJ1-6,CDRCLRRSPLHF,TGTGATAGATGTCTGAGGCGTTCACCCCTCCACTTT
-,-,TRBV6-5,TRBJ2-6,CANHSTEGANVLTF,TGTGCCAACCACTCGACGGAGGGGGCCAACGTCCTGACTTTC
-,-,TRBV7-9,TRBJ1-5,CASSSDPRQGRLGNQPQHF,TGTGCCAGCAGCTCCGACCCCCGGCAGGGTAGGTTGGGGAACCAGCCCCAGCATTTT